The present TCR beta chain was sequenced within a study of blood T cell repertoires in COVID-19 (dated by TCRdb to 2019 to 2021). The study in broad terms: Collaborator samples came from the United States, Italy and Spain and covered acute and convalescent phases of COVID-19. The material from the prospective study consisted of cDNA or gDNA derived from T cells, B-cell-depleted T cells, or PBMCs. Deeply sampled blood TCRbeta repertoires from subjects exposed to, actively infected with, or recovered from COVID-19 were included in the dataset. The repertoires were released in a freely available public database meant as a resource for research on the immune response to SARS-CoV-2. The samples were drawn from two sources: the first 160 participants of the ongoing ImmuneRACE study, and fewer than 1,500 subjects contributed by 6 global collaborators. The sample metadata nearly always contained a de-identified subject ID, COVID-19 status, age in years and sex. Where available, HLA class I and class II types were obtained from metadata supplied by the sample provider rather than from assay-based typing.

Enrolling through a virtual design, the prospective study's participants ranged in age from about 18 to 89 years and lived across roughly 23 United States geographic areas. In the prospective study, cohorts were assigned on the basis of participant-reported clinical history obtained from a screening survey and a study questionnaire. Recovered participants in ImmuneRACE Cohort 3 were defined as having two consecutive negative NP/OP PCR tests, clearance from a healthcare professional, or resolution of symptoms. Each participant in the prospective study had whole blood, serum and a nasopharyngeal or oropharyngeal swab collected by mobile phlebotomists. Participants in the prospective study had the option to provide additional blood draws and questionnaires over an approximately 2-month period. Prospective study blood samples were shipped either frozen or at room temperature before DNA extraction.

TCRbeta CDR3 regions were amplified from genomic DNA by means of the immunoSEQ Assay, a bias-controlled multiplex PCR. In the source study's methods: The number of nucleated cells in each sample was estimated by amplification of reference gene primers within the assay. To quantify the absolute abundance of each unique TCRbeta CDR3 rearrangement, sequence reads were collapsed and filtered. For each sample, productive Simpson clonality was calculated by taking the square root of Simpson's diversity index across productive rearrangements. Imported from immuneACCESS, the table was reduced by TCRdb to in-frame sequences with V and J called. These copies leave out some clones; in studies compared against another copy, an unresolved V gene accounts for under half, and the cause of the remainder is not known. V, J and clone size are those of that table, while D and trimming were read from the DNA. The sample yields roughly 180,000 clones; roughly 88% were counted once. The ten largest clones represent over 7.5% of the sample.

Trimming removed 1 base from V and 0 bases from J, leaving 13 bases between the germline ends. CDR1 and CDR2, looked up from the germline V gene, are MNHNS and SASEGT. From the cysteine up to the phenylalanine, the CDR3 has a length of 17 residues. The DNA shown is the 51-base CDR3, in frame from base 1. Broad study findings and their caveats: How much clinical and demographic metadata was included differed by source and by participant, and the metadata was provided uncurated.

Note on this clone: The clone's antigen remains unknown. No base quality values were provided; no much bigger clone lies one nucleotide off.

Sequences were obtained from PBMCs or T cells enriched from blood (not recorded which). The source is a woman aged 25 to 45 who had recovered from COVID-19. Recombination connected TRBV6-1 to TRBJ1-3; no D segment can be confidently identified. The DNA sequence is TGTGCCAGCAGTGAAGAATGGGAGGGCTCCTCTGGAAACACCATATATTTT. This encodes CASSEEWEGSSGNTIYF.